A selection of T cell receptor beta chains follows, all from one sample in a study of monozygotic twins with inflammatory bowel disease. TCRdb re-called the 5' RACE reads and shows each CDR3 protein once, DNA omitted. This sample lists hundreds of thousands of distinct CDR3 sequences; its ten largest clones have 5.5% to 6.5%. Specimen: blood. These receptors came from a human donor with ulcerative colitis or Crohn's disease, or a healthy co-twin of an affected twin (not recorded which). The CDR3 runs from the conserved cysteine through the conserved F or W.

V gene	J gene	CDR3 length	CDR3 protein
TRBV6-5	TRBJ1-5	15	CASTPSGLGGQPQHF
TRBV4-3	TRBJ2-1	16	CASSQDRGPRGDEQFF
TRBV25-1	TRBJ2-2	15	CASSDAQGATGELFF
TRBV7-2	TRBJ1-5	16	CASSVTGTGVGQPQHF
TRBV28	TRBJ2-1	13	CASSFRTPTMTFF
TRBV20-1	TRBJ2-7	14	CSARSSGLTYEQYF
TRBV7-7	TRBJ2-2	16	CASSLHAGENTGELFF
TRBV5-4	TRBJ2-3	16	CASSFGGGTPTDTQYF
TRBV6-5	TRBJ1-2	11	CASRSDYGYTF
TRBV7-2	TRBJ2-2	15	CASRSAGTNTGELFF
TRBV12-3/TRBV12-4	TRBJ2-7	15	CASSLRGQGSHEQYF
TRBV20-1	TRBJ2-7	13	CSAPPSGRYEQYF
TRBV7-2	TRBJ1-1	13	CASSLGFNTEAFF
TRBV5-1	TRBJ2-2	16	CASSSGLITNTGELFF
TRBV12-3/TRBV12-4	TRBJ2-7	13	CASSLGQYYEQYF
TRBV5-1	TRBJ2-3	16	CASSLGASGNKDTQYF
TRBV18	TRBJ1-5	14	CASSDTNSNQPQHF
TRBV5-1	TRBJ2-1	16	CASSGGTSGIINEQFF
TRBV11-1	TRBJ1-3	18	CASSANRDSLRGGNTIYF
TRBV12-5	TRBJ1-5	17	CASGSSPGTDRNQPQHF
TRBV6-6	TRBJ2-4	14	CASRTSGGENIQYF
TRBV24-1	TRBJ2-1	16	CATSDKTGGSYNEQFF